The sequence of this T cell receptor beta chain was determined in a study of T cell changes during pregnancy in multiple sclerosis. From germline, CDR1 is SGHDT and CDR2 YYEEEE. This CDR3 spans 11 amino acids. Trimming removed 4 bases at V and 2 bases at J, with 4 bases between. Clones were read by immunoSEQ multiplex PCR, and TCRdb kept only the in-frame ones, dropping some. The sample carries tens of thousands of clones, around 89% recorded once. Sequenced material: CD8+ T cells from peripheral blood mononuclear cells, taken in the second trimester of pregnancy. The sequence derives from a female donor with multiple sclerosis, enrolled in a pregnancy study. The chain recombines TRBV5-6 with TRBJ2-7; D is ambiguous. The CDR3 nucleotides read TGTGCCAGCAGCCAGACCTACGAGCAGTACTTC. Protein: CASSQTYEQYF.